Reported below is one T cell receptor (beta chain). The antigen is unknown. This sample was included in a study of metastatic and nonmetastatic thyroid tumors. Patients were all untreated before their thyroid surgery. Via MiXCR, TCRdb re-called the PCR reads. There are approximately 15,000 clones in the sample; roughly 21% occur only once, and 10% to 15% lies in the top ten. The length of the CDR3 is 14 residues. The V segment lost 4 bases and the J segment 6 bases; nucleotides outside the gene matches: 3. Germline values: CDR1 MNHNS, CDR2 SASEGT. Study-wide results and caveats: Benign nodules were reported to have significantly lower TCR beta diversity than malignant thyroid tumors, in blood and tumor.

The gene calls are TRBV6-1 and TRBJ1-6; 7 bases map to TRBD1. The sequenced sample consisted of tumor tissue. The source is a female donor with papillary thyroid cancer or a benign thyroid nodule (not recorded which). Some clones in this sample may be carry-over from other donors' samples. This CDR3 reads CASSGDSFNSPLHF. The DNA of the CDR3 is TGTGCCAGCAGTGGGGACAGCTTTAATTCACCCCTCCACTTT.